One and the same sample provided the 3 T cell receptor beta chains below, sequenced in a study of immune evolution from preneoplasia to lung adenocarcinoma. The assay was immunoSEQ multiplex PCR, and TCRdb's table has in-frame clones only and misses some. In the table there are 6,500 to 9,500 clones, about 85% of which are singletons. The sample comprised FFPE minimally invasive lung adenocarcinoma tissue. These receptors were collected from an older person with lung adenocarcinoma.

V usage is TRBV5-1 and J usage is TRBJ2-6; unclear D gene. From germline, CDR1 is SGHRS and CDR2 YFSETQ. This CDR3 is 15 amino acids long. Trimming stripped 1 base from V and 9 bases from J, with 14 bases between. Here the CDR3 DNA reads TGCGCCAGCAGCTTGAATCCGGTCGTGGACAACGTCCTGACTTTC. Its protein product is CASSLNPVVDNVLTF.

The chain employs TRBV9 and TRBJ1-4; TRBD1 might be the D (6 bases). Germline loops: CDR1 SGDLS, CDR2 YYNGEE. The CDR3 loop spans 14 amino acids. V lost 5 bases to trimming and J lost 5 bases, with 13 bases between them. CDR3 in amino acids: CASSQDSSNEKLFF. The CDR3 DNA is TGTGCCAGCAGTCAGGACAGCTCCAATGAAAAACTGTTTTTT.

On this clone itself: The same CDR3 can be traced to other DNA sequences in this sample. The chain couples TRBV28 to TRBJ2-7; D is undetermined. The CDR3 is made up of 15 amino acids. CDR1 and CDR2 from the germline V gene are MDHEN and SYDVKM. V was cut by 4 bases and J by 0 bases, with 13 bases left in between. CDR3 region: CASSSTGPPSYEQYF. The CDR3 coding sequence is TGTGCCAGCAGTTCAACCGGGCCACCCTCCTACGAGCAGTACTTC.